The clone carrying this TCR beta chain was recorded at least ten times. The target antigen is unknown. The study enrolled patients aged 18 to 65 with newly diagnosed hyperthyroidism of under 2 months' duration. Fresh 10 ml peripheral blood yielded PBMCs. The sample belongs to a study of T cells in Graves' hyperthyroidism and ophthalmopathy. Study summary: At the time of initial diagnosis and before any treatment, peripheral blood was collected. Study-level results: A model using 13 V-J features told ophthalmopathy apart from stable hyperthyroidism.

The CDR3 regions of TCR beta were amplified from RNA transcripts. HTBI primers were used for first-round RT-PCR of the TCR CDR3. A single record per CDR3 protein comes from TCRdb applying MiXCR to the multiplex PCR reads. This table has 500,000 to 650,000 distinct CDR3 sequences, around 15% appearing once. The germline V gene encodes CDR1 SGHRS and CDR2 YFSETQ. The CDR3 contains 13 residues. The ends were cut back, 3 bases at V and 1 base at J, with 7 bases in the middle. Sequences were obtained from blood. The sequence came from a middle-aged woman with Graves' hyperthyroidism. The chain recombines TRBV5-1 with TRBJ1-1; D remains ambiguous. The CDR3 DNA reads as TGCGCCAGCAGCTCATTGGAGAACACTGAAGCTTTCTTT. Translating it yields CASSSLENTEAFF.